This is a list of T cell receptor beta chains from one sample in a study of blood T cell repertoires in COVID-19. Clones were read by immunoSEQ multiplex PCR, and TCRdb kept only the in-frame ones, dropping some. This sample has 20,000 to 30,000 clones, with approximately 87% found just once. The source material was peripheral blood. These receptors came from a human donor in a cohort sampled during active COVID-19. The CDR3 runs from the conserved cysteine through the conserved F or W. The D gene is left open where the match is weak. A row's size may be missing; if present it is once, few, many or a size class.

v_gene	abundance	d_gene	j_gene	CDR3nt	CDR3aa
TRBV2	.	.	TRBJ2-5	TGTGCCAGCAGTGGATCTAGGGAGGAGACCCAGTACTTC	CASSGSREETQYF
TRBV5-1	.	.	TRBJ2-2	TGCGCCAGCAGCCGAAGCGAAATCGCGAACACCGGGGAGCTGTTTTTT	CASSRSEIANTGELFF
TRBV3-1/TRBV3-2	.	TRBD1	TRBJ2-7	TGTGCCAGCAGTCGACAGGGTACCTACGAGCAGTACTTC	CASSRQGTYEQYF
TRBV6-6	once	TRBD1	TRBJ2-7	TGTGCCAGCAGACCGACAGGGGGCTCCTACGAGCAGTACTTC	CASRPTGGSYEQYF
TRBV3-1/TRBV3-2	once	TRBD1	TRBJ1-1	TGTGCCAGCAGCCAAGGCCCAGGGGGGAACACTGAAGCTTTCTTT	CASSQGPGGNTEAFF
TRBV6-5	.	TRBD2	TRBJ2-7	TGTGCCAGCAGTTACTCGAGGGCGGGAGCTTACGAGCAGTACTTC	CASSYSRAGAYEQYF
TRBV4-2	.	TRBD2	TRBJ2-5	TGTGCCAGCAGCGAAGGACTAGCGGGGAGGGAGACCCAGTACTTC	CASSEGLAGRETQYF
TRBV7-2	.	.	TRBJ2-3	TGTGCCAGCAGCTTAGAATCTTTGGATACGCAGTATTTT	CASSLESLDTQYF
TRBV19	.	.	TRBJ2-1	TGTGCCAGTAGTATGTATGCGGGGAGCTCCTACAATGAGCAGTTCTTC	CASSMYAGSSYNEQFF
TRBV3-1/TRBV3-2	.	.	TRBJ2-3	TGTGCCAGCAGCCAAGTTTTAACAGATACGCAGTATTTT	CASSQVLTDTQYF
TRBV12-3/TRBV12-4	.	.	TRBJ1-2	TGTGCCAGCACCCAGACAACCTATGGCTACACCTTC	CASTQTTYGYTF
TRBV24-1	.	.	TRBJ1-4	TGTGCCAAACATAAAAAACTGTTTTTT	CAKHKKLFF
TRBV6-5	.	.	TRBJ2-1	TGTGCCAGCAGTAAACCTGGAGGGCGTGAGCAGTTCTTC	CASSKPGGREQFF
TRBV6-1	.	.	TRBJ2-6	TGTGCCAGCAGTGAAGTGTCATGGGGGCTCTCTGGGGCCAACGTCCTGACTTTC	CASSEVSWGLSGANVLTF
TRBV6-6	.	TRBD2	TRBJ2-2	TGTGCCAGCAACGTAGCGGGGCTAAACACCGGGGAGCTGTTTTTT	CASNVAGLNTGELFF
TRBV11-1	.	.	TRBJ2-5	TGTGCCAGCAGCTTATGGGGGGGCCCAGAGACCCAGTACTTC	CASSLWGGPETQYF
TRBV20-1	.	.	TRBJ2-5	TGCAGTGCTAGTATGAAGGGGGGGCCTTACGGGCCACAAGAGACCCAGTACTTC	CSASMKGGPYGPQETQYF
TRBV5-6	.	.	TRBJ2-2	TGTGCCAGCAGCTTGCAGTTTGCCGGGGAGCTGTTTTTT	CASSLQFAGELFF
TRBV19	.	TRBD1	TRBJ2-7	TGTGCCAGTAGTTCTCCCGGGACAGGGCTCTACGAGCAGTACTTC	CASSSPGTGLYEQYF
TRBV6-5	.	TRBD1	TRBJ2-7	TGTGCCAGCAGTTACTCCGGGACAGGGATCGACGAGCAGTACTTC	CASSYSGTGIDEQYF
TRBV9	once	.	TRBJ1-3	TGTGCCAGCAGCGTTAGCTCTGGAAACACCATATATTTT	CASSVSSGNTIYF
TRBV3-1/TRBV3-2	.	.	TRBJ2-5	TGTGCCAGCAATACGGGGGTGGGAGAGACCCAGTACTTC	CASNTGVGETQYF
TRBV5-1	.	TRBD1	TRBJ1-4	TGCGCCAGCAGCTACCAGGGGGTTAATGAAAAACTGTTTTTT	CASSYQGVNEKLFF
TRBV4-1	.	.	TRBJ1-4	TGCGCCAGCAGCGAATACACAGCAACTAATGAAAAACTGTTTTTT	CASSEYTATNEKLFF